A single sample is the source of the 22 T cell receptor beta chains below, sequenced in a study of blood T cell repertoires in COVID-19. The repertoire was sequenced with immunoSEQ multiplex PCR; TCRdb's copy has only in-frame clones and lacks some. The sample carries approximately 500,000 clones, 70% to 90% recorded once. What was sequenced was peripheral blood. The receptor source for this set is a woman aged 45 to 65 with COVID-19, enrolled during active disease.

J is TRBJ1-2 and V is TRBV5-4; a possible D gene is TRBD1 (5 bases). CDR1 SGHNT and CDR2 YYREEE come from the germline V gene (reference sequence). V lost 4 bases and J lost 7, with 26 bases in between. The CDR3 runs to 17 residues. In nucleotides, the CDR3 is TGTGCCAGCAGCGTCGGGTTAGGGCCGGCAGGGTCGATTGGCTACACCTTC. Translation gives CASSVGLGPAGSIGYTF. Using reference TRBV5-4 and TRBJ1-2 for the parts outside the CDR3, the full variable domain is ETGVTQSPTHLIKTRGQQVTLRCSSQSGHNTVSWYQQALGQGPQFIFQYYREEENGRGNFPPRFSGLQFPNYSSELNVNALELDDSALYLCASSVGLGPAGSIGYTFGSGTRLTVV.

In nucleotides, the CDR3 is TGTGCCAGCAGTCTAATAGGGGGCTCTTCTTCACCCCTCCACTTT. It is translated as CASSLIGGSSSPLHF. The rearrangement uses TRBV7-2 and TRBJ1-6, with 7 bases aligning to TRBD1. This CDR3 spans 15 amino acids. The germline V gene encodes CDR1 SGHTA and CDR2 FQGNSA. V gave up 6 bases and J gave up 9 bases; unmatched junction bases: 11.

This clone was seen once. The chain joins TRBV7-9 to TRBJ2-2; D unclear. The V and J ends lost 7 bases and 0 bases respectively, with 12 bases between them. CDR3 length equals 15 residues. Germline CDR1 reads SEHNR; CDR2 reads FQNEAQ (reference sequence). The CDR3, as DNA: TGTGCCAGCACCCTCAGGTTCCCGAACACCGGGGAGCTGTTTTTT. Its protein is CASTLRFPNTGELFF. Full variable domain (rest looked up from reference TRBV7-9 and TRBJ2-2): DTGVSQNPRHKITKRGQNVTFRCDPISEHNRLYWYRQTLGQGPEFLTYFQNEAQLEKSRLLSDRFSAERPKGSFSTLEIQRTEQGDSAMYLCASTLRFPNTGELFFGEGSRLTVL.

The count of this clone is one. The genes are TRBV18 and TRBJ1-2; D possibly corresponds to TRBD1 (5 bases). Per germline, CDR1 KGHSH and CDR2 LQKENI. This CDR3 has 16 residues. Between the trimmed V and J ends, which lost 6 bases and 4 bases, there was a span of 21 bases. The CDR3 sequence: CASSPEVQGSPYGYTF. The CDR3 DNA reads TGTGCCAGCTCGCCCGAAGTTCAGGGCAGCCCCTATGGCTACACCTTC. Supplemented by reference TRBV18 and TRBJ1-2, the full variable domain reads NAGVMQNPRHLVRRRGQEARLRCSPMKGHSHVYWYRQLPEEGLKFMVYLQKENIIDESGMPKERFSAEFPKEGPSILRIQQVVRGDSAAYFCASSPEVQGSPYGYTFGSGTRLTVV.

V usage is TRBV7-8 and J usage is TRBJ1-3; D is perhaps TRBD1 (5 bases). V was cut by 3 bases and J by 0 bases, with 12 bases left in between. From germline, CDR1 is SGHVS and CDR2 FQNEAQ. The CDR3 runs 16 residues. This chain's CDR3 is CASSLGTGASGNTIYF. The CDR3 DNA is TGTGCCAGCAGCTTGGGGACGGGAGCCTCTGGAAACACCATATATTTT. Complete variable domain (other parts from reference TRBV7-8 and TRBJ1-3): GAGVSQSPRYKVAKRGQDVALRCDPISGHVSLFWYQQALGQGPEFLTYFQNEAQLDKSGLPSDRFFAERPEGSVSTLKIQRTQQEDSAVYLCASSLGTGASGNTIYFGEGSWLTVV.

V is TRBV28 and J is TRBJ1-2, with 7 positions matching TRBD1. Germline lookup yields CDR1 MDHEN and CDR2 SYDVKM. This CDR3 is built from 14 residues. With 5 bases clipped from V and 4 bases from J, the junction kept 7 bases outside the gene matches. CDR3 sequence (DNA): TGTGCCAGCAGTAAAACCGACAGGGCCTATGGCTACACCTTC. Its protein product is CASSKTDRAYGYTF.

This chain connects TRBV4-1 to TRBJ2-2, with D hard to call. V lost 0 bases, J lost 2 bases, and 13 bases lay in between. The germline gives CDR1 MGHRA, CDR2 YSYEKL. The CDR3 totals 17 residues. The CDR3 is CASSQERSLKNTGELFF. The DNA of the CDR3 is TGCGCCAGCAGCCAAGAACGGAGTCTGAAAAACACCGGGGAGCTGTTTTTT.

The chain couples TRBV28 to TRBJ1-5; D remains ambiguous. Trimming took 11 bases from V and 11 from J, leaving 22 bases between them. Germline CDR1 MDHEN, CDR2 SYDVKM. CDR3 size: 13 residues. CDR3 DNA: TGTGCCTCAGGTCCACGGCGTTTTTTGTCCCAGCATTTT. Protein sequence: CASGPRRFLSQHF.

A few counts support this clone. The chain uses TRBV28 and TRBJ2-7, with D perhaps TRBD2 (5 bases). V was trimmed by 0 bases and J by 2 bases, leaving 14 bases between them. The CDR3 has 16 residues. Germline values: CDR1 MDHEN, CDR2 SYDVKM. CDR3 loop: CASSLWGAASTYEQYF. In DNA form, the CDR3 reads TGTGCCAGCAGTTTATGGGGAGCGGCAAGTACCTACGAGCAGTACTTC.

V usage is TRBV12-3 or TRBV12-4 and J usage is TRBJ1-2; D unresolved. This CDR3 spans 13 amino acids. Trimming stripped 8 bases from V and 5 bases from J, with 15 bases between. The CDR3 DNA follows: TGTGCCAGCCGGCGGGAAGGAGGGTATGGCTACACCTTC. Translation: CASRREGGYGYTF.

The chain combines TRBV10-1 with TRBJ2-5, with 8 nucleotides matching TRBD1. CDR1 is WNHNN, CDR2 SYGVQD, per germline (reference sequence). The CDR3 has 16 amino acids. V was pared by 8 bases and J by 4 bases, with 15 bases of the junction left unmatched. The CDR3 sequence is CASGKQGPQGGETQYF. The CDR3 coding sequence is TGCGCCAGCGGGAAACAGGGCCCACAGGGGGGAGAGACCCAGTACTTC.

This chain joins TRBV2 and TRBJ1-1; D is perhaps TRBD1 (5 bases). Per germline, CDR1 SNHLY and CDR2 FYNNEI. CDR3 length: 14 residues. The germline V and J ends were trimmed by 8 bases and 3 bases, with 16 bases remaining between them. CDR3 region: CASLLARGDTEAFF. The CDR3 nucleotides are TGTGCCAGCCTGCTTGCTCGGGGGGACACTGAAGCTTTCTTT.

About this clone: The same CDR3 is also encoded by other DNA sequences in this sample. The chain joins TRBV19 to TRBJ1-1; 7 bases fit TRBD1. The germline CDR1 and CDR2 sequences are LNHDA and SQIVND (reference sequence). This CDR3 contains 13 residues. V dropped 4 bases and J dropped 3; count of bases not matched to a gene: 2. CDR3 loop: CASSTTGDTEAFF. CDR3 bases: TGTGCCAGTAGTACCACAGGGGACACTGAAGCTTTCTTT.

The CDR3 loop reads CASSLTGSTNEKLFF. DNA for the CDR3: TGTGCCAGCAGCCTGACAGGGTCAACTAATGAAAAACTGTTTTTT. J is TRBJ1-4 and V is TRBV7-2; TRBD1 aligns across 7 bases. Trimming took 5 bases from V and 0 from J; bases not matched to a gene: 3. Per germline, CDR1 SGHTA and CDR2 FQGNSA. This CDR3 spans 15 amino acids.

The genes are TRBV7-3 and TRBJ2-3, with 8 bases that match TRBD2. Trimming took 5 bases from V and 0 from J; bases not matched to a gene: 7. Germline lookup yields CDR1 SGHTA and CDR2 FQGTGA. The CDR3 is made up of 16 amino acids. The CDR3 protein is CASSEVAGYSTDTQYF. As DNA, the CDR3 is TGTGCCAGCAGCGAGGTAGCGGGGTATAGCACAGATACGCAGTATTTT.

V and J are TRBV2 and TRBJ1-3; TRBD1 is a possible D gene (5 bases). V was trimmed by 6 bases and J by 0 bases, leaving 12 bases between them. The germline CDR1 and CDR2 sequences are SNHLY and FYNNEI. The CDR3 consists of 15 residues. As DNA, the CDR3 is TGTGCCAGCAGGGGGGGACCGAACTCTGGAAACACCATATATTTT. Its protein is CASRGGPNSGNTIYF.

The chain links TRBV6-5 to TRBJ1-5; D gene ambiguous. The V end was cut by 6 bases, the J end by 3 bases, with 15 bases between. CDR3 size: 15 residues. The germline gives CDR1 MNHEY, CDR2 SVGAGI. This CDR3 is CASSVADGLNQPQHF. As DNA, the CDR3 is TGTGCCAGCAGCGTAGCGGACGGGCTCAATCAGCCCCAGCATTTT.

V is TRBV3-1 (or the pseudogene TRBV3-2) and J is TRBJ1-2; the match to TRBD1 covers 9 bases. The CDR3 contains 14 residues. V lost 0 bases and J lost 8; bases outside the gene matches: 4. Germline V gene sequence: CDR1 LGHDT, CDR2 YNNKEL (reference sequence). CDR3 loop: CASSQEGTGIGYTF. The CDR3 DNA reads TGTGCCAGCAGCCAAGAAGGGACAGGGATCGGCTACACCTTC.

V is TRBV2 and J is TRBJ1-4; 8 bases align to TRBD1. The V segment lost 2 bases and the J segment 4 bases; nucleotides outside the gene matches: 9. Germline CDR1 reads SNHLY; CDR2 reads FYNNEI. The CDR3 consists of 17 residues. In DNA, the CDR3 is TGTGCCAGCAGTGAAATGGGACAGGCGCCAGTTAATGAAAAACTGTTTTTT. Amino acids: CASSEMGQAPVNEKLFF.

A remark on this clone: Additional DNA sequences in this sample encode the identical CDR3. DNA of the CDR3: TGCGCCAGCAGCTTGGACAGCTACACAGATACGCAGTATTTT. It codes for CASSLDSYTDTQYF. The chain is built from TRBV5-1 and TRBJ2-3; no clear D. Germline V gene data show CDR1 as SGHRS and CDR2 as YFSETQ. The CDR3 has 14 amino acids. V was cut by 0 bases and J by 2 bases, with 7 bases left in between.

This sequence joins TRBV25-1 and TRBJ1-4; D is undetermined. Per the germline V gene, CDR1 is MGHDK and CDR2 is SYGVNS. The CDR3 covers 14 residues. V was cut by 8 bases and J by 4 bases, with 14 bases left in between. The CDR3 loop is CASPFGLLNEKLFF. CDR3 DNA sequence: TGTGCCAGCCCTTTCGGACTACTTAATGAAAAACTGTTTTTT.

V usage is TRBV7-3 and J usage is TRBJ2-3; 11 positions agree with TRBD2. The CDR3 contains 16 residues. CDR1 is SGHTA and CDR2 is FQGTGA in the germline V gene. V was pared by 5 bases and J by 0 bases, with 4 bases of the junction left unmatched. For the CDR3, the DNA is TGTGCCAGCAGCCTACTAGCGGGGGTGAGCACAGATACGCAGTATTTT. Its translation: CASSLLAGVSTDTQYF.